The 29 T cell receptor beta chains below come from one sample, sequenced in a study of PD-1 blockade in classical Hodgkin lymphoma. The protocol was immunoSEQ multiplex PCR, while the TCRdb copy is restricted to in-frame clones and leaves out a portion. This sample has roughly 61,000 clones, with roughly nine tenths found just once. No patient escaped relapse after autologous stem cell transplantation, and brentuximab vedotin exposure varied. Here the sequenced sample was peripheral blood mononuclear cells (PBMCs), taken at baseline. The receptors stem from a human donor with classical Hodgkin lymphoma.

This sequence joins TRBV5-1 and TRBJ1-1, with 12 bases lining up with TRBD1. The length of the CDR3 is 18 residues. The V segment lost 1 base and the J segment 10 bases; nucleotides outside the gene matches: 17. In germline, CDR1 is SGHRS, CDR2 YFSETQ. The CDR3 coding sequence is TGCGCCAGCAGCTTGATGTCGGCTAGCCGGGACAGGGGGCTTCCAGCTTTCTTT. Its protein product is CASSLMSASRDRGLPAFF.

The chain joins TRBV2 to TRBJ1-1, with D maybe TRBD1 (5 bases). CDR1 and CDR2 from the germline V gene are SNHLY and FYNNEI. This CDR3 is 13 amino acids long. V was pared by 6 bases and J by 4 bases, with 12 bases between. The CDR3 spells CASRGERATEAFF. CDR3 in DNA: TGTGCCAGCAGGGGGGAGAGGGCCACTGAAGCTTTCTTT.

The chain joins TRBV5-6 to TRBJ1-6; TRBD1 agrees at 12 bases. Trimming at V came to 4 bases and at J to 14 bases, leaving 10 bases not matched to a gene. The germline V gene has CDR1 SGHDT and CDR2 YYEEEE. This CDR3 has 15 amino acids. The DNA for the CDR3 is TGTGCCAGCAGCCCCCGGGACAGGGGGCCCCGCACCCTCCACTTT. Translation gives CASSPRDRGPRTLHF.

The CDR3, as DNA: TGCGCCAGCTCGACAGGTTATCCCGAAGAGACCCAGTACTTC. Its translation is CASSTGYPEETQYF. V gene TRBV10-1 combines with J gene TRBJ2-5; D is possibly TRBD1 (6 bases). Per germline, CDR1 WNHNN and CDR2 SYGVQD (reference sequence). The CDR3 extends over 14 amino acids. The V end was cut by 8 bases, the J end by 3 bases, with 16 bases between.

This sequence joins TRBV30 and TRBJ1-1; D is unresolved. Trimming cost V 1 base and J 3 bases, with 15 bases left between them. This CDR3 contains 15 residues. Germline V lookup: CDR1 GTSNPN, CDR2 SVGIG (reference sequence). CDR3 amino acids: CAWSGQGPSYTEAFF. CDR3 nucleotide sequence: TGTGCCTGGAGTGGACAAGGCCCTAGCTACACTGAAGCTTTCTTT.

V gene TRBV27 combines with J gene TRBJ2-2; D assignment may be TRBD1 or TRBD2 (5 bases each). Germline V gives CDR1 MNHEY, CDR2 SMNVEV (reference sequence). This CDR3 region has 15 residues. The V end lost 3 bases, the J end lost 0 bases, and 8 bases lay between the germline ends. CDR3 sequence reads: CASSLGRANTGELFF. CDR3 coding DNA: TGTGCCAGCAGTTTGGGGCGGGCGAACACCGGGGAGCTGTTTTTT.

The chain joins TRBV29-1 to TRBJ1-2, with D hard to call. CDR1 and CDR2 (germline): SQVTM, ANQGSEA. CDR3 length equals 15 residues. The V gene lost 2 bases and the J gene lost 8 bases, with 21 bases spanning the gap. CDR3 DNA: TGCAGCGTTGAATCCCAATATAGAGCGTCCAACGGCTACACCTTC. Translated, it gives CSVESQYRASNGYTF.

This chain joins TRBV6-1 and TRBJ1-2; D is perhaps TRBD1 (5 bases). This CDR3 has 13 amino acids. The V end lost 2 bases, the J end lost 8 bases, and 12 bases lay between the germline ends. The germline V gene has CDR1 MNHNS and CDR2 SASEGT. The CDR3 DNA follows: TGTGCCAGCAGTGAATCAGGGACCCGGGGCTACACCTTC. Translation: CASSESGTRGYTF.

This clone was found a few times. Germline and junction disagree at one end, which may indicate a read error. This chain connects TRBV4-1 to TRBJ1-2, with a tentative D call TRBD1 (6 bases). The CDR3 is made up of 14 amino acids. The germline CDR1 and CDR2 sequences are MGHRA and YSYEKL. The CDR3 nucleotides read TGTGCCAGCAGCGGGGGGGCCAATAACTATGGCTACACCTTC. Translating gives CASSGGANNYGYTF.

The V call is TRBV6-1, the J call TRBJ1-5; D is ambiguous. The germline CDR1 and CDR2 sequences are MNHNS and SASEGT. The CDR3 runs 15 residues. The V gene lost 9 bases and the J gene lost 4 bases, with 19 bases spanning the gap. Written as DNA, the CDR3 is TGTGCCAGTACCTGGGAAGATCTTTTTAATCAGCCCCAGCATTTT. Its protein product is CASTWEDLFNQPQHF.

This chain uses TRBV19 with TRBJ1-5; D remains unclear. The CDR3 runs to 13 residues. V shed 6 bases and J shed 4 bases, with 10 bases lying between them. CDR1 and CDR2 from the germline V gene are LNHDA and SQIVND (reference sequence). CDR3 DNA: TGTGCCAGTAGCCCAGCGGTTAATCAGCCCCAGCATTTT. This encodes CASSPAVNQPQHF.

The J gene is TRBJ1-5, the V gene TRBV7-2; TRBD1 is a possible D gene (5 bases). Trimming took 1 base from V and 8 from J, leaving 12 bases between them. The CDR3 loop spans 14 amino acids. Germline V gene lookup returns CDR1 SGHTA and CDR2 FQGNSA. CDR3 bases: TGTGCCAGCAGCTTAGAATCAGGGAGGAAGCCCCAGCATTTT. This codes for CASSLESGRKPQHF. Using reference TRBV7-2 and TRBJ1-5 for the parts outside the CDR3, the full variable domain is GAGVSQSPSNKVTEKGKDVELRCDPISGHTALYWYRQSLGQGLEFLIYFQGNSAPDKSGLPSDRFSAERTGGSVSTLTIQRTQQEDSAVYLCASSLESGRKPQHFGDGTRLSIL.

The genes are TRBV29-1 and TRBJ2-1; 7 nucleotides line up with TRBD1. CDR1 and CDR2 (germline): SQVTM, ANQGSEA. Trimming took 6 bases from V and 0 from J; bases not matched to a gene: 23. The CDR3 extends over 20 amino acids. The CDR3 is CSVALVLTGEGIGSYNEQFF. The CDR3 DNA follows: TGCAGCGTCGCACTGGTCTTAACAGGGGAAGGAATAGGCTCCTACAATGAGCAGTTCTTC.

The genes are TRBV6-5 and TRBJ2-1; TRBD2 is a possible D gene (5 bases). Trimming left V 3 bases short and J 5 bases short, with 8 bases between. This CDR3 comprises 13 residues. Germline assignment: CDR1 MNHEY and CDR2 SVGAGI. In DNA form, the CDR3 reads TGTGCCAGCAGTTATGGAGGAGACAATGAGCAGTTCTTC. Encoded protein: CASSYGGDNEQFF.

This clone was seen a single time. The rearrangement links TRBV18 to TRBJ1-2; TRBD1 aligns across 10 bases. This CDR3 has 15 amino acids. Unmatched junction bases numbered 3, after V lost 3 bases and J lost 2 bases. Germline loops: CDR1 KGHSH, CDR2 LQKENI. The CDR3 region is CASSPGTGANYGYTF. The CDR3 nucleotides are TGTGCCAGCTCACCCGGGACAGGGGCCAACTATGGCTACACCTTC.

This clone was counted between two and nine times. This chain uses TRBV11-2 with TRBJ2-1, with TRBD1 identical over 9 bases. The CDR3 has 14 residues. V lost 6 bases, J lost 8 bases, and 8 bases stayed unmatched. Germline CDR1 SGHAT, CDR2 FQNNGV. CDR3 amino acids: CASRVTGGLHEQFF. CDR3 DNA sequence: TGTGCCAGCAGAGTGACAGGGGGGTTGCATGAGCAGTTCTTC.

V usage is TRBV4-2 and J usage is TRBJ2-7; a weak D match, TRBD2 (7 bases). V was shortened by 4 bases and J by 2 bases, with 15 bases between the two germline ends. The CDR3 totals 15 residues. Germline CDR1 LGHNA, CDR2 YNFKEQ. The CDR3 DNA reads as TGTGCCAGCAGCCCACTACAGGGAGGGACCTACGAGCAGTACTTC. Protein: CASSPLQGGTYEQYF.

The rearrangement uses TRBV19 and TRBJ1-3; D is ambiguous. This CDR3 has 15 amino acids. V lost 6 bases and J lost 4, with 16 bases in between. Germline V gene lookup returns CDR1 LNHDA and CDR2 SQIVND (reference sequence). The CDR3 coding sequence is TGTGCCAGTAGCCGAGAAACAGCTTTAGGAAACACCATATATTTT. Protein sequence: CASSRETALGNTIYF.

This chain joins TRBV19 and TRBJ2-6; tentatively, D is TRBD1 (5 bases). The V gene lost 1 base and the J gene lost 0 bases, with 7 bases spanning the gap. CDR3 length equals 16 residues. The germline gives CDR1 LNHDA, CDR2 SQIVND (reference sequence). The CDR3 DNA follows: TGTGCCAGTAGTATAGGGGGCCGCTCTGGGGCCAACGTCCTGACTTTC. Translated, it gives CASSIGGRSGANVLTF.

The chain joins TRBV11-1 to TRBJ2-3; D not resolved. The CDR3 covers 15 residues. The ends were cut back, 4 bases at V and 5 bases at J, with 16 bases in the middle. Germline loops: CDR1 SGHAT, CDR2 FQDESV (reference sequence). DNA of the CDR3: TGTGCCAGCAGCTCTCAGGTTGGGGTGGTAGATACGCAGTATTTT. Translated, it gives CASSSQVGVVDTQYF.

This clone has just one count. The rearrangement joins TRBV7-9 to TRBJ2-5; weak D call: TRBD2 (6 bases). V lost 1 base to trimming and J lost 5 bases, with 11 bases between them. The CDR3 sequence is 14 residues long. Germline CDR1 is SEHNR and CDR2 is FQNEAQ (reference sequence). CDR3 region: CASSLVTAGETQYF. In nucleotides, the CDR3 is TGTGCCAGCAGCTTAGTGACCGCGGGGGAGACCCAGTACTTC.

DNA of the CDR3: TGTGCCAGCAGCGGCTCTCCTTTTGGGGAGCTGTTTTTT. Translation gives CASSGSPFGELFF. The V gene is TRBV7-2, the J gene TRBJ2-2, with D hard to call. The length of the CDR3 is 13 residues. The V gene's germline CDR1 is SGHTA and CDR2 FQGNSA. V was pared by 5 bases and J by 8 bases, with 12 bases between.

The chain joins TRBV21-1 to TRBJ2-5; the table gives TRBD1 as D, unverified against the DNA. TRBV21-1 is classified as a pseudogene. The CDR3 runs to 10 residues. CDR3 in DNA: TGTGCCAGCACCCGGACAGGGGAGTACTTC. Translation gives CASTRTGEYF.

The rearrangement joins TRBV6-1 to TRBJ1-1; D is uncertain. This CDR3 is built from 11 residues. V was trimmed by 8 bases and J by 0 bases, leaving 4 bases between them. CDR1 and CDR2 from the germline V gene are MNHNS and SASEGT. CDR3 in amino acids: CASGVNTEAFF. The CDR3, as DNA: TGTGCCAGCGGAGTGAACACTGAAGCTTTCTTT.

V is TRBV9 and J is TRBJ1-2; the match to TRBD1 covers 9 bases. The CDR3 runs to 15 residues. Germline-derived CDR1 and CDR2 are SGDLS and YYNGEE. V lost 3 bases, J lost 8 bases, and 11 bases stayed unmatched. The CDR3 spells CASSADGTGIQGYTF. In DNA, the CDR3 is TGTGCCAGCAGCGCAGATGGGACAGGGATTCAAGGCTACACCTTC.

CDR3 protein: CASNRGPINTEAFF. The CDR3, as DNA: TGTGCCTCTAACAGGGGGCCCATCAACACTGAAGCTTTCTTT. The chain joins TRBV6-5 to TRBJ1-1; 9 nucleotides match TRBD1. The V and J ends lost 11 bases and 2 bases, in that order; junction bases with no gene match: 9. The length of the CDR3 is 14 residues. Germline V gene sequence: CDR1 MNHEY, CDR2 SVGAGI.

The gene calls are TRBV20-1 and TRBJ2-1; no definite D call. Trimming cost V 5 bases and J 10 bases, with 9 bases left between them. Germline assignment: CDR1 DFQATT and CDR2 SNEGSKA (reference sequence). The CDR3 consists of 10 residues. The CDR3: CSAGNWEQFF. The CDR3 region has the DNA TGCAGTGCTGGGAATTGGGAGCAGTTCTTC.

The gene calls are TRBV4-2 and TRBJ1-3; maybe TRBD1 (6 bases). The CDR3 spans 16 residues. Germline CDR1 LGHNA, CDR2 YNFKEQ. Trimming shortened V by 0 bases and J by 0 bases, and 9 bases separated the two germline ends. CDR3 region: CASSQDRTVSGNTIYF. The CDR3 coding sequence is TGTGCCAGCAGCCAAGATAGGACAGTCTCTGGAAACACCATATATTTT.

V usage is TRBV30 and J usage is TRBJ2-7; D remains unclear. V lost 0 bases to trimming and J lost 3 bases, with 9 bases between them. The CDR3 length is 13 residues. Germline CDR1 reads GTSNPN; CDR2 reads SVGIG (reference sequence). In DNA form, the CDR3 reads TGTGCCTGGAGTGTACTTGGTGTCTACGAGCAGTACTTC. Protein sequence: CAWSVLGVYEQYF. The variable domain in full, with the rest retrieved from reference TRBV30 and TRBJ2-7, is SQTIHQWPATLVQPVGSPLSLECTVEGTSNPNLYWYRQAAGRGLQLLFYSVGIGQISSEVPQNLSASRPQDRQFILSSKKLLLSDSGFYLCAWSVLGVYEQYFGPGTRLTVT.